Listed below are T cell receptor beta chains from one sample, sequenced in a study of T cell repertoires in cytomegalovirus infection. TCRdb itself ran the reads through MiXCR, one entry per CDR3 protein. The sample holds 300,000 or so distinct CDR3 sequences, just under 25% seen once. For these TCRs, the target antigens are not known. Sequenced material: cultured PBMCs, taken from culture after CMV antigen stimulation. The receptors were gathered from a human donor in good health (CMV status not recorded). Some clones in this sample may be carry-over from other donors' samples. Both conserved end residues are part of each CDR3. A D gene is named only where the DNA matches it firmly. Clone size, where shown, is once, few, many, or a class for clones that have expanded.

TRBD1,TRBV14,TRBJ1-6,-,TGTGCCAGCAGCCAAGGGGTCAGGGGGCGTCGAAGCTCACCCCTCCACTTT,CASSQGVRGRRSSPLHF
-,TRBV27,TRBJ2-7,-,TGTGCCAGCAGTTTACAGGGTACCAACGAGCAGTACTTC,CASSLQGTNEQYF
-,TRBV14,TRBJ2-1,-,TGTGCCAGCAGCCAAGGACTGGCCCGTCGCAATGAGCAGTTCTTC,CASSQGLARRNEQFF
-,TRBV11-2,TRBJ2-1,few,TGTGCCAGCAGCTTATCAACGGGTGAGACCTACAATGAGCAGTTCTTC,CASSLSTGETYNEQFF
-,TRBV12-5,TRBJ1-2,-,TGTGCTAGTGGTTTGGCGTCAGCCAACTATGGCTACACCTTC,CASGLASANYGYTF
-,TRBV7-9,TRBJ2-1,-,TGTGCCAGCAGCTCCCGCCCCTCCTACAATGAGCAGTTCTTC,CASSSRPSYNEQFF
TRBD1,TRBV12-3/TRBV12-4,TRBJ1-1,few,TGTGCCAGCAGTTTATACAGGGGGACCGCTGCGGCTTTCTTT,CASSLYRGTAAAFF
-,TRBV5-6,TRBJ2-3,many,TGTGCCAGCAGCCCGATCGGACGTACTTACTATACGCAGTATTTT,CASSPIGRTYYTQYF
TRBD1,TRBV15,TRBJ1-1,-,TGTGCCACCAGCAGAGGGACAGGGAGGCACACTGAAGCTTTCTTT,CATSRGTGRHTEAFF
-,TRBV12-3/TRBV12-4,TRBJ2-7,-,TGTGCCAGCAGTTTGGGGGCAAGGGCTCTCCCCGAGCAGTACTTC,CASSLGARALPEQYF
-,TRBV29-1,TRBJ2-5,-,TGCAGCGTTGAATGGGCGGGGTGGAGAGAGACCCAGTACTTC,CSVEWAGWRETQYF